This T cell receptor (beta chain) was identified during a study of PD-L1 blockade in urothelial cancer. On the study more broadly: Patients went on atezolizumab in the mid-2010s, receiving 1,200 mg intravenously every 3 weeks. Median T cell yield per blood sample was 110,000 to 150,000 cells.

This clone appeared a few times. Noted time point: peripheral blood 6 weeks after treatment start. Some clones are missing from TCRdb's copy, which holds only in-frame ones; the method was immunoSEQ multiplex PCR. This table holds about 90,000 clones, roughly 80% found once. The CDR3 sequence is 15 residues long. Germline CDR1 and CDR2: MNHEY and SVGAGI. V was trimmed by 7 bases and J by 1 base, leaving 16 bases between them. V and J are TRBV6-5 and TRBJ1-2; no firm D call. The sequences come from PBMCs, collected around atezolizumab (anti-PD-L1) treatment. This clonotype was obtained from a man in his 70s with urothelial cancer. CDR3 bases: TGTGCCAGCACAACAGATTCACAGAGTAACTATGGCTACACCTTC. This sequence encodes CASTTDSQSNYGYTF.